A single sample gave rise to the 26 T cell receptor beta chains below, sequenced in a study of read filtering for tumor transcriptome and immune sequencing. This library used around 0.4 ug RNA and molecular barcoded adaptors spanning alpha/delta and beta/gamma chains. TCRdb re-analysed the reads in MiXCR, keeping a single row per CDR3 protein. Of tens of thousands of distinct CDR3 sequences in the sample, about a fifth were seen once. The sample comprised a population of CD138-negative cells sorted from bone marrow. Receptor source: a donor aged 40 or over with multiple myeloma.

This clonotype has ten or more counts. This chain uses TRBV7-3 with TRBJ2-2; D is perhaps TRBD1 or TRBD2 (5 bases each). The CDR3 runs 13 residues. Trimming left V 5 bases short and J 6 bases short, with 10 bases between. CDR1 is SGHTA and CDR2 is FQGTGA in the germline V gene. The CDR3: CASSPEGSGELFF. DNA of the CDR3: TGTGCCAGCAGCCCCGAGGGGTCCGGGGAGCTGTTTTTT.

The chain couples TRBV3-1 to TRBJ2-2; no definite D call. The V end was cut by 1 base, the J end by 6 bases, with 9 bases between. The germline V gene encodes CDR1 LGHDT and CDR2 YNNKEL (reference sequence). The CDR3 extends over 14 amino acids. The CDR3 region has the DNA TGTGCCAGCAGCCAAGGGGTCCGAGCCGGGGAGCTGTTTTTT. Amino acid sequence: CASSQGVRAGELFF.

This clonotype showed up many times. The chain recombines TRBV23-1 with TRBJ2-2; TRBD1 matches at 8 bases. TRBV23-1 is filed as an ORF, its function uncertain. The trim removed 0 bases at V and 3 bases at J, leaving 6 bases unmatched. This CDR3 has 17 amino acids. The CDR3 loop reads CASSQSSGGEDTGELFF. In nucleotides, the CDR3 is TGCGCCAGCAGTCAATCGTCAGGGGGCGAAGACACCGGGGAGCTGTTTTTT.

The genes are TRBV29-1 and TRBJ1-1, with D possibly being TRBD1 (6 bases). V was clipped by 0 bases and J by 0 bases, with 17 bases between them. The CDR3 runs 17 residues. CDR1 and CDR2 (germline): SQVTM, ANQGSEA. The CDR3 here is CSVEDGRTAFMNTEAFF. Here the CDR3 DNA reads TGCAGCGTTGAAGACGGTAGGACAGCTTTTATGAACACTGAAGCTTTCTTT.

Details on this clonotype: The CDR3 ends on some other residue instead of the conserved phenylalanine or tryptophan, so this is likely a read error. The chain has TRBV5-1 and TRBJ2-1; 7 nucleotides match TRBD2. The CDR3 is 15 amino acids. The V gene end was trimmed by 4 bases and the J gene end by 4 bases; junction bases not matched to a gene: 8. Germline V gene data show CDR1 as SGHRS and CDR2 as YFSETQ. CDR3 DNA: TGCGCCAGCAGCCCCCGGAGCGGGGCTTACAATGAGCAGTTCCTC. Encoded protein: CASSPRSGAYNEQFL.

With regard to this clonotype: Given a much more abundant clone one base away, this may be a read error. This rearrangement joins TRBV6-1 to TRBJ1-2; D gene unclear. The CDR3 length is 13 residues. The germline V and J ends were trimmed by 5 bases and 6 bases, with 13 bases remaining between them. Looked up from germline, CDR1 is MNHNS and CDR2 is SASEGT. The chain's CDR3 is CASSWTHSHGYTF. DNA for the CDR3: TGTGCCAGCAGTTGGACCCACTCCCATGGCTACACCTTC.

This clonotype was picked up many times. CDR3 DNA sequence: TGCGCCAGCAGCGTACAACAGGGAGAGACTGAAGCTTTCTTT. It translates to CASSVQQGETEAFF. This chain joins TRBV5-1 and TRBJ1-1, with D maybe TRBD1 (6 bases). V was trimmed by 4 bases and J by 5 bases, leaving 15 bases between them. Germline loops: CDR1 SGHRS, CDR2 YFSETQ. CDR3 size: 14 residues. Full variable domain (missing parts from reference TRBV5-1 and TRBJ1-1): KAGVTQTPRYLIKTRGQQVTLSCSPISGHRSVSWYQQTPGQGLQFLFEYFSETQRNKGNFPGRFSGRQFSNSRSEMNVSTLELGDSALYLCASSVQQGETEAFFGQGTRLTVV.

This clonotype occurred many times. This rearrangement joins TRBV27 to TRBJ2-7; possibly TRBD1 for D (7 bases). V gave up 6 bases and J gave up 2 bases, with 14 bases separating them. This CDR3 comprises 14 residues. The germline gives CDR1 MNHEY, CDR2 SMNVEV (reference sequence). CDR3 sequence reads: CASREGTATYEQYF. As DNA, the CDR3 is TGTGCCAGCAGGGAGGGGACAGCCACCTACGAGCAGTACTTC.

This clonotype has at least ten counts. The chain recombines TRBV12-5 with TRBJ2-2; unclear D gene. This CDR3 has 17 amino acids. The germline V gene has CDR1 LGHNT and CDR2 FRNRAP. Trimming took off 0 bases at V and 2 bases at J, with 13 bases between the two ends. The CDR3 nucleotides read TGTGCTAGTGGTTTGGTACTAACAGCCCGAAACACCGGGGAGCTGTTTTTT. This encodes CASGLVLTARNTGELFF. The full variable domain, with the rest looked up from reference TRBV12-5 and TRBJ2-2, is DARVTQTPRHKVTEMGQEVTMRCQPILGHNTVFWYRQTMMQGLELLAYFRNRAPLDDSGMPKDRFSAEMPDATLATLKIQPSEPRDSAVYFCASGLVLTARNTGELFFGEGSRLTVL.

This clonotype occurred many times. This chain connects TRBV20-1 to TRBJ2-7; 9 bases map to TRBD2. The CDR3 extends over 14 amino acids. V dropped 3 bases and J dropped 5; count of bases not matched to a gene: 8. The germline CDR1 and CDR2 sequences are DFQATT and SNEGSKA (reference sequence). The CDR3 loop is CSASRASGTHEQYF. CDR3 DNA: TGCAGTGCTAGTAGGGCTAGCGGGACCCACGAGCAGTACTTC.

The chain joins TRBV11-2 to TRBJ2-2; 9 bases align to TRBD1. Germline V gene data show CDR1 as SGHAT and CDR2 as FQNNGV. The CDR3 extends over 16 amino acids. J gave up 5 bases and V 2 bases, and 6 bases lay outside the gene matches. CDR3 coding DNA: TGTGCCAGCAGCTTACGGCGGGACAGGGAAACCGGGGAGCTGTTTTTT. This encodes CASSLRRDRETGELFF.

This clonotype was detected many times. The chain links TRBV18 to TRBJ2-6; D not certain. The CDR3 covers 17 residues. V dropped 3 bases and J dropped 2 bases, with 14 bases sitting between them. Germline-derived CDR1 and CDR2 are KGHSH and LQKENI. As DNA, the CDR3 is TGTGCCAGCTCACCGAATTTATTTGAGACTGGGGCCAACGTCCTGACTTTC. This codes for CASSPNLFETGANVLTF. Full variable domain (missing parts from reference TRBV18 and TRBJ2-6): NAGVMQNPRHLVRRRGQEARLRCSPMKGHSHVYWYRQLPEEGLKFMVYLQKENIIDESGMPKERFSAEFPKEGPSILRIQQVVRGDSAAYFCASSPNLFETGANVLTFGAGSRLTVL.

As to this clonotype: A read error is likely here: a far larger clone is one base away. The chain recombines TRBV28 with TRBJ1-6, with D possibly matching TRBD1 (5 bases). The closer fit of TRBJ1-1 to the DNA end suggests the J call may be wrong. The CDR3 has 16 residues. Per germline, CDR1 MDHEN and CDR2 SYDVKM. The CDR3 protein is CASSSLDSVVNTEAFF. The CDR3 DNA sequence: TGTGCCAGCAGTTCCCTCGACAGCGTAGTTAACACTGAAGCTTTCTTT.

This clonotype was counted at least ten times. The chain carries TRBV20-1 and TRBJ2-5; D gene ambiguous. V shed 6 bases and J shed 5 bases, with 13 bases lying between them. The CDR3 has 12 amino acids. The germline CDR1 and CDR2 sequences are DFQATT and SNEGSKA (reference sequence). This CDR3 is CSASARSETQYF. CDR3 DNA sequence: TGCAGTGCCTCGGCCAGGTCGGAGACCCAGTACTTC.

There are many counts of this clonotype. V is TRBV30 and J is TRBJ2-5, with D hard to call. This CDR3 region has 11 residues. V was cut by 2 bases and J by 5 bases, with 6 bases left in between. CDR1 is GTSNPN, CDR2 SVGIG, per germline (reference sequence). In DNA form, the CDR3 reads TGTGCCTGGAGTTTGGGGGAGACCCAGTACTTC. Protein product: CAWSLGETQYF. Drawing the rest from reference TRBV30 and TRBJ2-5, the complete variable domain is SQTIHQWPATLVQPVGSPLSLECTVEGTSNPNLYWYRQAAGRGLQLLFYSVGIGQISSEVPQNLSASRPQDRQFILSSKKLLLSDSGFYLCAWSLGETQYFGPGTRLLVL.

This clonotype was observed many times. The chain recombines TRBV12-5 with TRBJ2-6; 8 bases match TRBD1. Per germline, CDR1 LGHNT and CDR2 FRNRAP. Trimming took 2 bases from V and 2 from J; bases not matched to a gene: 5. The length of the CDR3 is 17 residues. In DNA, the CDR3 is TGTGCTAGTGGTTTGTTTCCAGGGGGCGCTGGGGCCAACGTCCTGACTTTC. Translated, it gives CASGLFPGGAGANVLTF.

This clonotype came up many times. This chain links TRBV12-5 with TRBJ2-3; D is unresolved. Per germline, CDR1 LGHNT and CDR2 FRNRAP. V was cut by 6 bases and J by 0 bases, with 4 bases left in between. The CDR3 contains 12 residues. CDR3 nucleotides: TGTGCTAGTGGGCCAAGCACAGATACGCAGTATTTT. It translates to CASGPSTDTQYF.

This rearrangement joins TRBV19 to TRBJ2-3, with 12 bases lining up with TRBD2. V gave up 6 bases and J gave up 4 bases; unmatched junction bases: 5. In germline, CDR1 is LNHDA, CDR2 SQIVND (reference sequence). This CDR3 contains 15 residues. CDR3 nucleotide sequence: TGTGCCAGTAGGTTTCTAGCGGGGGGGCCAGATACGCAGTATTTT. This codes for CASRFLAGGPDTQYF. Using reference TRBV19 and TRBJ2-3 for the parts outside the CDR3, the full variable domain is DGGITQSPKYLFRKEGQNVTLSCEQNLNHDAMYWYRQDPGQGLRLIYYSQIVNDFQKGDIAEGYSVSREKKESFPLTVTSAQKNPTAFYLCASRFLAGGPDTQYFGPGTRLTVL.

This chain connects TRBV9 to TRBJ2-7, with unresolved D. V lost 0 bases to trimming and J lost 13 bases, with 20 bases between them. The CDR3 runs 14 residues. CDR1 is SGDLS, CDR2 YYNGEE, per germline. The CDR3 nucleotides read TGTGCCAGCAGCGTAGGACCAACAACCTACGAGCGATACTTC. It codes for CASSVGPTTYERYF. Supplemented by reference TRBV9 and TRBJ2-7, the full variable domain reads DSGVTQTPKHLITATGQRVTLRCSPRSGDLSVYWYQQSLDQGLQFLIQYYNGEERAKGNILERFSAQQFPDLHSELNLSSLELGDSALYFCASSVGPTTYERYFGPGTRLTVT.

This clonotype was seen ten or more times. The chain couples TRBV7-2 to TRBJ1-2, with 7 bases lining up with TRBD1. V was pared by 1 base and J by 6 bases, with 2 bases of the junction left unmatched. Germline V gene data show CDR1 as SGHTA and CDR2 as FQGNSA. The CDR3 is 13 amino acids. The CDR3 bases are TGTGCCAGCAGCTTAGTTCAGGGGGATGGCTACACCTTC. Its protein is CASSLVQGDGYTF.

About this clonotype itself: One base away lies a much larger clone, so this may be a sequencing read error. The rearrangement links TRBV7-8 to TRBJ1-4; 7 positions agree with TRBD1. CDR1 SGHVS and CDR2 FQNEAQ come from the germline V gene. There are 15 residues in the CDR3. In DNA, the CDR3 is TGTGCCAGCAGCACTCGACAGGGCACTAATGAAACACTGTTTTTT. The encoded protein is CASSTRQGTNETLFF.

This clonotype was detected many times. The V gene is TRBV10-2, the J gene TRBJ2-7; a weak D match, TRBD1 (5 bases). V was trimmed by 11 bases and J by 5 bases, leaving 10 bases between them. In germline, CDR1 is WSHSY, CDR2 SAAADI. CDR3 length: 10 amino acids. The CDR3: CAALGDEQYF. CDR3 nucleotides: TGCGCCGCATTAGGGGACGAGCAGTACTTC.

In this sample, this clonotype turned up many times. The chain uses TRBV5-1 and TRBJ1-5, with 11 bases identical to TRBD1. J gave up 6 bases and V 0 bases, and 2 bases lay outside the gene matches. The CDR3 totals 15 residues. CDR1 and CDR2 (germline): SGHRS, YFSETQ. This CDR3 reads CASSLEGTGGQPQHF. The CDR3 nucleotides read TGCGCCAGCAGCTTGGAGGGGACAGGGGGTCAGCCCCAGCATTTT.

This clonotype has at least ten counts. The rearrangement joins TRBV29-1 to TRBJ1-2; D unclear. The germline gives CDR1 SQVTM, CDR2 ANQGSEA. The CDR3 is 11 residues long. Trimming took 5 bases from V and 6 from J, leaving 10 bases between them. CDR3 bases: TGCAGCGTTAGCAAACTAGATGGCTACACCTTC. Its translation is CSVSKLDGYTF.

This chain uses TRBV3-1 with TRBJ1-1; D call uncertain. CDR3 length equals 12 residues. The ends were cut back, 9 bases at V and 6 bases at J, with 14 bases in the middle. The germline gives CDR1 LGHDT, CDR2 YNNKEL (reference sequence). The CDR3 region is CASSCGQAEAFF. The DNA for the CDR3 is TGTGCCAGTAGCTGTGGTCAGGCTGAAGCTTTCTTT.

This clonotype showed up many times. V gene TRBV3-1 combines with J gene TRBJ2-3; D not resolved. The V end lost 1 base, the J end lost 3 bases, and 11 bases lay between the germline ends. The germline CDR1 and CDR2 sequences are LGHDT and YNNKEL (reference sequence). This CDR3 spans 15 amino acids. CDR3 nucleotides: TGTGCCAGCAGCCAAGCAAGGGTTGGGACAGATACGCAGTATTTT. Translation: CASSQARVGTDTQYF.